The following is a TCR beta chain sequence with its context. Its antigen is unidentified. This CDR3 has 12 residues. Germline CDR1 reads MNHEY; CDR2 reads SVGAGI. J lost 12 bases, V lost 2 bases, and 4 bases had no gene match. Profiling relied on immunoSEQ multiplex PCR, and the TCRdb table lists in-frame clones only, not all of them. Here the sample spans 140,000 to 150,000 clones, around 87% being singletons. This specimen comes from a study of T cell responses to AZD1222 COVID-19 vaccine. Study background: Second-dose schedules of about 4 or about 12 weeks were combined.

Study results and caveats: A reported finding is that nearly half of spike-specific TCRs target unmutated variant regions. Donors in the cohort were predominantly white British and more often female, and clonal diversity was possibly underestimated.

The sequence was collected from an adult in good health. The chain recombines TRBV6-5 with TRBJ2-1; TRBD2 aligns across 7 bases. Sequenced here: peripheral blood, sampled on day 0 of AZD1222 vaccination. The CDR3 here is CASSYGDYGQFF. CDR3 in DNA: TGTGCCAGCAGTTACGGGGACTACGGGCAGTTCTTC.